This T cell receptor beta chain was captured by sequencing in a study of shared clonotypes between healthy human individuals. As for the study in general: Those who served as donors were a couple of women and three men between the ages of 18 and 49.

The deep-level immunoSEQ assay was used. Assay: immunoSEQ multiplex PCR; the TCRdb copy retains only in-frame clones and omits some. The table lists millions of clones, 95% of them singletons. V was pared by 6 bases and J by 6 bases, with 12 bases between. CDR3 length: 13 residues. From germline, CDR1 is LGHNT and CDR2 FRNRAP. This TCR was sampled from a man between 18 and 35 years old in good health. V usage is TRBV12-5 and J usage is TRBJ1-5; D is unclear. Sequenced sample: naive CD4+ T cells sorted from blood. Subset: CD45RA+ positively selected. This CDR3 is CASGSLSVQPQHF. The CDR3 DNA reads TGTGCTAGTGGCTCCCTATCGGTTCAGCCCCAGCATTTT.